The present T cell receptor beta chain was sequenced within a study of T cell responses to AZD1222 COVID-19 vaccine. Germline assignment: CDR1 SGDLS and CDR2 YYNGEE. Losses at the gene ends were 0 bases for V and 7 bases for J; bases not matched to a gene: 9. The CDR3 consists of 16 residues. On this clone itself: Antigen specificity is unknown.

Assay: immunoSEQ multiplex PCR; the TCRdb copy retains only in-frame clones and omits some. The repertoire includes 120,000 to 150,000 clones, approximately 91% of them detected once, and 1.9% sits in the top ten. General observations from the study: Per reports, nearly half of all spike-specific TCRs target regions that are unmutated in variants.

This specimen was peripheral blood, taken 28 days after the second AZD1222 dose. The rearrangement uses TRBV9 and TRBJ1-3, with 8 nucleotides matching TRBD1. This sequence was found in an adult who received the AZD1222 COVID-19 vaccine. CDR3 sequence (DNA): TGTGCCAGCAGCGTAGCGGGAGACAGGGGATGGAACACCATATATTTT. Encoded protein: CASSVAGDRGWNTIYF.